This T cell receptor (beta chain) comes out of a study of shared clonotypes between healthy human individuals (dated by TCRdb to the early 2020s). Notes on the research overall: The cohort included a few men and two women between 18 and 49 years of age. To increase sequencing depth and limit assay-specific biases, TCR repertoire library preparation and sequencing were carried out by different laboratories using diverse techniques. The study deeply sequenced blood TCR repertoires of several healthy adults to estimate repertoire size and the extent of clonotype sharing between individuals. Per donor, three plates each were used for CD4 naive and CD4 memory, two for CD8 naive, and one for CD8 memory. Leukapheresis yielded between about 0.94 and 9 billion PBMCs per donor. Overall study results and their limits: Pairwise subsampling indicated that sequencing depth was expected to affect the degree of clonotype sharing among donors. Rarefaction of sorted-subset datasets indicated incomplete sequencing despite the large sequencing depth. Naive subsets generally had larger estimated clonotype richness than memory subsets did. Sharing across several donors was observed for 5% to 6.5% of naive CD4, over 3% of naive CD8, 2.3% of memory CD4, and roughly 0.4% of memory CD8 clonotypes. The genetic and exposure-history diversity represented was limited by the small number of donors. Compared with non-shared clonotypes, clonotypes shared by all four sorted-subset donors had higher generation probabilities. Sampling was restricted to blood, and TCR repertoires in tissue are likely to differ from TCR repertoires in blood.

Using the deep immunoSEQ assay, TCR CDR3 regions were amplified from genomic DNA by multiplex PCR. Extracted genomic DNA from each cell subset was distributed evenly across all wells of several immunoSEQ 96-well plates, and each plate was treated as a replicate. Each replicate PCR for sorted subsets received around 200 ng genomic DNA, equal to about 30,000 T cell genomes. The purified libraries were quantified using a Qubit 3.0 fluorometer, sized with a Bioanalyzer 2100, and then quantified again using the KAPA Library Quantification kit. Every immunoSEQ 96-well plate was sequenced on a dedicated single-read 150-cycle Illumina NextSeq 550 flow cell. In the authors' own workflow: Because the immunoSEQ output held only junctional sequences and lacked quality scores, the filtering could not match the filtering applied to full-length reads. Sequences were annotated with PyIR, a Python wrapper for IgBLAST v1.9, using IMGT germline references to assign V/J genes and CDR3. Reads were filtered out if the reads had weak V/J assignments (E-value above 1e-6), no CDR3, stop codons, out-of-frame junctions, or ambiguous translated residues. A V3J clonotype was defined by an identical inferred V gene, J gene, and CDR3 amino acid sequence. Percentage overlap between repertoires was calculated by dividing the number of shared unique clonotypes by the size of the smaller repertoire. RTK rarefaction, the Chao1 estimator, and Recon v2.1 estimates of unobserved clonotypes were used to assess repertoire richness. For all TCRbeta clonotypes obtained by the gDNA method from several donors, generation probabilities were computed with OLGA. The table was pulled from immuneACCESS by TCRdb, which kept in-frame rearrangements only. Such tables lose some clones; where checked, under half of the loss comes from unresolved V genes, and the rest has no known cause. V, J and clone size derive from that table, while D and trimming were established from the DNA sequence. The sample records approximately 720,000 clones, about 92% of which are singletons. The top ten constitute more than 20% of the sample.

As for this clone: Which antigen it targets is not known. Per-nucleotide qualities are absent, and no much larger clonotype sits a single base away.

For the CD8 naive samples, CD45RO-negative cells were positively selected for CCR7, yielding a CD45RA+CCR7+ population from which TemRA cells were excluded. The donors were healthy, HIV-negative adults who had no recently reported acute infections or vaccinations. All donors were Caucasian adults living in Nashville, Tennessee, USA. Blood was obtained by leukapheresis, after which PBMCs were separated by Ficoll-Histopaque density gradient centrifugation and cryopreserved in liquid nitrogen vapor phase. Analytical flow cytometry was used to check the purity and quantity of every magnetically sorted T cell population. Genomic DNA was isolated from every sorted fraction and measured by UV absorbance on a Nanodrop 2000c. Reading the germline V gene gives CDR1 MGHRA and CDR2 YSYEKL. Cut back by 4 bases and 2 bases, the V and J ends lie 11 bases apart. The CDR3 runs 14 residues from the cysteine to the phenylalanine. CDR3 DNA is the only sequence kept; it has 42 bases, read in frame from the first base.

Specimen: naive CD8+ T cells sorted from blood. According to the study, the label for this sample's cell subset or site signals: CD45RA+CCR7+. This sequence originates from a man younger than 40 in good health. This chain joins TRBV4-1 to TRBJ1-1; no confident D gene assignment can be made. The DNA is as follows: TGCGCCAGCAGCCCCCCTTGGGAAAACACTGAAGCTTTCTTT. The resulting protein is CASSPPWENTEAFF.